The rows below give T cell receptor beta chains drawn from one sample of a study of blood T cell repertoires in COVID-19. Generated by immunoSEQ multiplex PCR, the TCRdb table keeps only in-frame clones and is missing some. This sample has about 71,000 clones; around nine tenths occur once, and the top ten carry approximately 5%. Specimen: peripheral blood. These receptors all come from a woman between 18 and 30 years old with acute or convalescent COVID-19. Each CDR3 is given with its conserved first and last residue. Fields, in order: clone size, J gene, CDR3 length, V gene, D gene, CDR3 protein, CDR3 DNA. D genes are given only for firm matches. Clone size is shown for a subset of rows, as once, few, many or a class of expanded clone.

. | TRBJ2-2 | 17 | TRBV5-6 | . | CASSSTSTDLNTGELFF | TGTGCCAGCAGCTCGACGTCGACAGACCTGAACACCGGGGAGCTGTTTTTT
. | TRBJ1-6 | 15 | TRBV27 | . | CASSFGGGYNSPLHF | TGTGCCAGCAGTTTCGGGGGGGGCTATAATTCACCCCTCCACTTT
. | TRBJ2-4 | 14 | TRBV4-1 | . | CASAQTVNKNIQYF | TGCGCCAGCGCCCAGACAGTTAACAAAAACATTCAGTACTTC
. | TRBJ2-2 | 13 | TRBV5-8 | . | CASSFRGTGELFF | TGTGCCAGCAGCTTCAGGGGTACCGGGGAGCTGTTTTTT
. | TRBJ1-2 | 13 | TRBV30 | . | CAWAGDTNYGYTF | TGTGCCTGGGCAGGGGATACTAACTATGGCTACACCTTC
. | TRBJ1-5 | 16 | TRBV30 | TRBD1 | CAWSSGQHNGNQPQHF | TGTGCCTGGAGTTCGGGACAGCATAACGGCAATCAGCCCCAGCATTTT
. | TRBJ1-1 | 17 | TRBV5-1 | . | CASSAWGTGWGNTEAFF | TGCGCCAGCAGCGCCTGGGGTACAGGGTGGGGGAACACTGAAGCTTTCTTT
. | TRBJ2-2 | 14 | TRBV29-1 | TRBD2 | CSVVLAGRIGELFF | TGCAGCGTTGTCCTAGCGGGGAGGATCGGGGAGCTGTTTTTT
. | TRBJ2-1 | 17 | TRBV5-5 | . | CASSGGGSVGTYNEQFF | TGTGCCAGCAGCGGTGGGGGCAGCGTGGGGACCTACAATGAGCAGTTCTTC
. | TRBJ1-5 | 13 | TRBV7-2 | . | CASSSRGNQPQHF | TGTGCCAGCAGCTCTAGGGGGAATCAGCCCCAGCATTTT
. | TRBJ1-1 | 14 | TRBV7-2 | . | CASGPRGRDTEAFF | TGTGCCAGCGGGCCCCGGGGGAGGGACACTGAAGCTTTCTTT
. | TRBJ1-5 | 16 | TRBV5-8 | . | CASSATQGFSNQPQHF | TGTGCCAGCAGCGCTACTCAGGGATTTAGCAATCAGCCCCAGCATTTT
. | TRBJ1-4 | 16 | TRBV5-1 | TRBD1 | CASSLRGLGQNEKLFF | TGCGCCAGCAGCCTCAGGGGGCTGGGGCAGAATGAAAAACTGTTTTTT
. | TRBJ2-7 | 14 | TRBV27 | TRBD2 | CASSPSGSYYEQYF | TGTGCCAGCAGCCCTAGCGGGAGCTACTACGAGCAGTACTTC
. | TRBJ2-7 | 15 | TRBV23-1 | . | CASSHSGVRAYEQYF | TGCGCCAGCAGTCATTCGGGGGTTCGCGCCTACGAGCAGTACTTC
. | TRBJ2-3 | 16 | TRBV5-6 | . | CASNGWVANSTDTQYF | TGTGCCAGCAACGGCTGGGTAGCTAATAGCACAGATACGCAGTATTTT
. | TRBJ1-2 | 13 | TRBV19 | TRBD1 | CASTWTGNYGYTF | TGTGCCAGTACGTGGACAGGGAACTATGGCTACACCTTC
. | TRBJ2-5 | 19 | TRBV3-1/TRBV3-2 | . | CASSQLPPQADSPKETQYF | TGTGCCAGCAGCCAACTCCCCCCCCAAGCGGATTCACCTAAAGAGACCCAGTACTTC
few | TRBJ2-7 | 13 | TRBV19 | . | CASSIGRTYEQYF | TGTGCCAGTAGTATAGGGCGGACCTACGAGCAGTACTTC
many | TRBJ2-3 | 14 | TRBV19 | . | CASSIWGGGDTQYF | TGTGCCAGTAGTATTTGGGGTGGAGGAGATACGCAGTATTTT
. | TRBJ1-1 | 14 | TRBV2 | . | CASSRTEVLTEAFF | TGTGCCAGCAGTCGGACGGAGGTACTCACTGAAGCTTTCTTT
. | TRBJ1-1 | 15 | TRBV30 | . | CAWSPTPDSGSEAFF | TGTGCCTGGAGCCCAACCCCCGACTCGGGATCTGAAGCTTTCTTT
. | TRBJ2-7 | 11 | TRBV7-8 | . | CASSNSYEQYF | TGTGCCAGCAGCAACTCGTACGAGCAGTACTTC
. | TRBJ2-1 | 16 | TRBV4-1 | . | CASSQWTVLSYNEQFF | TGCGCCAGCAGCCAATGGACAGTCTTATCCTACAATGAGCAGTTCTTC
. | TRBJ2-7 | 16 | TRBV19 | TRBD2 | CASRPTLAGGSNEQYF | TGTGCCAGTAGACCAACTCTAGCGGGAGGTAGCAACGAGCAGTACTTC
. | TRBJ1-5 | 15 | TRBV11-2 | TRBD1 | CASSLTQGSGQPQHF | TGTGCCAGCAGCTTAACACAGGGGTCGGGTCAGCCCCAGCATTTT
. | TRBJ1-1 | 14 | TRBV18 | TRBD1 | CASSPPAGGTEAFF | TGTGCCAGCTCACCACCGGCAGGGGGAACTGAAGCTTTCTTT
. | TRBJ1-4 | 18 | TRBV9 | TRBD1 | CASSPTGRPGQANEKLFF | TGTGCCAGCAGCCCCACAGGACGACCGGGACAGGCTAATGAAAAACTGTTTTTT
. | TRBJ2-1 | 15 | TRBV21-1 | . | CASSSVLAGYNEQFF | TGTGCCAGCAGCAGCGTCCTAGCGGGCTACAATGAGCAGTTCTTC
. | TRBJ1-1 | 18 | TRBV5-1 | TRBD1 | CASSLVTGTVGTDTEAFF | TGCGCCAGCAGCTTGGTAACCGGGACAGTGGGAACGGATACTGAAGCTTTCTTT
once | TRBJ1-1 | 12 | TRBV2 | TRBD1 | CASSTGVTEAFF | TGTGCCAGCAGTACAGGGGTGACTGAAGCTTTCTTT
. | TRBJ2-1 | 15 | TRBV11-2 | . | CASSLGHFAVNEQFF | TGTGCCAGCAGCTTGGGACACTTTGCCGTCAATGAGCAGTTCTTC
. | TRBJ2-7 | 15 | TRBV6-2/TRBV6-3 | . | CASSYGRTSTYEQYF | TGTGCCAGCAGTTACGGGAGAACCTCCACGTACGAGCAGTACTTC
once | TRBJ1-1 | 15 | TRBV2 | . | CASSEALRRGTEAFF | TGTGCCAGCAGTGAAGCGCTCAGGAGAGGGACTGAAGCTTTCTTT
. | TRBJ2-5 | 15 | TRBV5-1 | TRBD2 | CASSATSGIQETQYF | TGCGCCAGCAGCGCGACTAGCGGTATCCAAGAGACCCAGTACTTC
. | TRBJ1-3 | 15 | TRBV6-5 | . | CASRREDRTGNTIYF | TGTGCCAGCAGACGGGAGGATCGTACTGGAAACACCATATATTTT
. | TRBJ2-2 | 15 | TRBV6-1 | . | CASSEPGRNTGELFF | TGTGCCAGCAGTGAACCTGGTAGAAACACCGGGGAGCTGTTTTTT